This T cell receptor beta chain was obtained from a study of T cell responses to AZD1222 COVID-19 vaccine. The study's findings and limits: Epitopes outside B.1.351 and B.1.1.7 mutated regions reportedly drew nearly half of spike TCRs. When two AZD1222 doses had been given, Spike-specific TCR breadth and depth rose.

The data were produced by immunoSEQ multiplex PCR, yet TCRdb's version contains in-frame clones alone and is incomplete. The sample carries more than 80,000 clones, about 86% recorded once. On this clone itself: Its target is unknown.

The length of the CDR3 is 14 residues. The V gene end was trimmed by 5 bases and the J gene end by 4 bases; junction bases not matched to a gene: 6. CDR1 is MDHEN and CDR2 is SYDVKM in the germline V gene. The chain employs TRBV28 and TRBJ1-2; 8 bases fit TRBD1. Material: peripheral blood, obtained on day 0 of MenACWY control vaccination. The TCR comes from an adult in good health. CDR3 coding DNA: TGTGCCAGCAGTGTGAACAGGGGGGGCTATGGCTACACCTTC. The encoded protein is CASSVNRGGYGYTF.